A selection of T cell receptor beta chains follows, all from one sample in a study of OX40 agonist ivuxolimab in advanced cancers. The table came from immunoSEQ multiplex PCR; TCRdb's copy has only in-frame clones and leaves some out. The sample lists fewer than 85,000 clones, approximately 82% occurring once. The sample in question was CD4+ or CD8+ T cells sorted from blood, obtained in a trial of the OX40 agonist ivuxolimab. The receptors originated from an adult with an advanced solid tumor such as melanoma, head and neck, liver or kidney cancer. Both conserved end residues are part of each CDR3. A D gene is named only where the DNA matches it firmly. Not all rows give a size; the values are once, few, many and, for expanded clones, a class.

CDR3aa: CASSLYGSYGYTF; CDR3nt: TGTGCCAGCAGCTTATATGGGAGCTATGGCTACACCTTC; v_gene: TRBV7-2; d_gene: NA; abundance: NA; j_gene: TRBJ1-2
CDR3aa: CASSSGRADTQYF; CDR3nt: TGTGCCAGCAGCAGCGGGAGGGCAGATACGCAGTATTTT; v_gene: TRBV7-8; d_gene: TRBD2; abundance: once; j_gene: TRBJ2-3
CDR3aa: CASSERLAGVSGELFF; CDR3nt: TGTGCCAGCAGTGAAAGACTAGCGGGAGTCAGCGGGGAGCTGTTTTTT; v_gene: TRBV2; d_gene: TRBD2; abundance: NA; j_gene: TRBJ2-2
CDR3aa: CAIRATGGGLNEQFF; CDR3nt: TGTGCCATCAGGGCTACGGGAGGAGGATTGAATGAGCAGTTCTTC; v_gene: TRBV10-3; d_gene: TRBD2; abundance: NA; j_gene: TRBJ2-1
CDR3aa: CASSWRGLSTDTQYF; CDR3nt: TGTGCCAGCAGTTGGAGGGGCCTTAGCACAGATACGCAGTATTTT; v_gene: TRBV6-5; d_gene: NA; abundance: NA; j_gene: TRBJ2-3
CDR3aa: CATRETVNTGELFF; CDR3nt: TGTGCCACTCGTGAGACAGTGAACACCGGGGAGCTGTTTTTT; v_gene: TRBV15; d_gene: NA; abundance: NA; j_gene: TRBJ2-2
CDR3aa: CASSGGTGQGANVLTF; CDR3nt: TGTGCCAGCAGTGGGGGGACAGGGCAGGGGGCCAACGTCCTGACTTTC; v_gene: TRBV4-2; d_gene: TRBD1; abundance: NA; j_gene: TRBJ2-6
CDR3aa: CASSPRGQRQETQYF; CDR3nt: TGTGCCAGCTCACCACGGGGACAGAGGCAAGAGACCCAGTACTTC; v_gene: TRBV18; d_gene: TRBD1; abundance: NA; j_gene: TRBJ2-5
CDR3aa: CASSLAPSKRPGTEQFF; CDR3nt: TGTGCTAGCAGCTTAGCGCCAAGTAAAAGGCCCGGCACTGAGCAGTTCTTC; v_gene: TRBV7-7; d_gene: NA; abundance: NA; j_gene: TRBJ2-1
CDR3aa: CASSLGGGSYNEQFF; CDR3nt: TGTGCCAGCAGCTTAGGCGGGGGCTCCTACAATGAGCAGTTCTTC; v_gene: TRBV11-3; d_gene: TRBD2; abundance: once; j_gene: TRBJ2-1
CDR3aa: CASSYGGTGTSVADTQYF; CDR3nt: TGTGCCAGCAGTTATGGCGGCACCGGGACTAGCGTTGCAGATACGCAGTATTTT; v_gene: TRBV7-9; d_gene: TRBD2; abundance: few; j_gene: TRBJ2-3
CDR3aa: CASSQLIMTANEQFF; CDR3nt: TGTGCCAGCAGCCAGCTGATCATGACTGCCAATGAGCAGTTCTTC; v_gene: TRBV14; d_gene: NA; abundance: NA; j_gene: TRBJ2-1
CDR3aa: CAWSRFGADYGYTF; CDR3nt: TGTGCCTGGAGTAGGTTCGGGGCTGACTATGGCTACACCTTC; v_gene: TRBV30; d_gene: NA; abundance: NA; j_gene: TRBJ1-2
CDR3aa: CASSVLGGQNSPLHF; CDR3nt: TGTGCCAGCAGCGTTCTAGGGGGGCAAAATTCACCCCTCCACTTT; v_gene: TRBV7-9; d_gene: NA; abundance: NA; j_gene: TRBJ1-6
CDR3aa: CASSPAGAGGSYNEQFF; CDR3nt: TGTGCCAGCAGCCCGGCGGGTGCGGGAGGGTCCTACAATGAGCAGTTCTTC; v_gene: TRBV28; d_gene: TRBD2; abundance: NA; j_gene: TRBJ2-1
CDR3aa: CASSVLAGGQNEQFF; CDR3nt: TGTGCCAGCAGTGTTTTGGCGGGGGGGCAGAATGAGCAGTTCTTC; v_gene: TRBV2; d_gene: TRBD2; abundance: NA; j_gene: TRBJ2-1
CDR3aa: CAIRSRDYITGELFF; CDR3nt: TGTGCCATCAGATCCCGGGACTACATTACCGGGGAGCTGTTTTTT; v_gene: TRBV10-3; d_gene: TRBD2; abundance: NA; j_gene: TRBJ2-2
CDR3aa: CASSLAGGQLNTEAFF; CDR3nt: TGCGCCAGCAGCTTGGCCGGGGGACAGCTGAACACTGAAGCTTTCTTT; v_gene: TRBV5-1; d_gene: TRBD1; abundance: NA; j_gene: TRBJ1-1
CDR3aa: CASSQGLRNTEAFF; CDR3nt: TGCGCCAGCAGCCAAGGGCTCCGGAACACTGAAGCTTTCTTT; v_gene: TRBV4-1; d_gene: NA; abundance: few; j_gene: TRBJ1-1
CDR3aa: CASKETHSKNIQYF; CDR3nt: TGTGCCAGCAAGGAGACGCACTCTAAAAACATTCAGTACTTC; v_gene: TRBV2; d_gene: NA; abundance: few; j_gene: TRBJ2-4